The 27 T cell receptor beta chains below come from one sample, sequenced in a study of OX40 agonist ivuxolimab in advanced cancers. TCRdb's copy holds only in-frame clones and misses some; the assay was immunoSEQ multiplex PCR. The table has tens of thousands of clones, roughly 94% seen once; the top ten hold over 8.5%. The specimen comprised CD4+ or CD8+ T cells sorted from blood, sampled in a trial of the OX40 agonist ivuxolimab. These receptors were taken from an adult with an advanced solid tumor such as melanoma, head and neck, liver or kidney cancer.

This sequence joins TRBV4-1 and TRBJ2-7; D possibly corresponds to TRBD1 (8 bases). Looked up from germline, CDR1 is MGHRA and CDR2 is YSYEKL. CDR3 length: 16 amino acids. Trimming took 2 bases from V and 5 from J, leaving 19 bases between them. The CDR3 DNA is TGCGCCAGCAGCCAAACCCCGGAACAGGGGGGGGACGAGCAGTACTTC. Translating it yields CASSQTPEQGGDEQYF.

This clone occurred once. The J gene is TRBJ2-3, the V gene TRBV7-2; D is perhaps TRBD2 (5 bases). The V gene lost 5 bases and the J gene lost 2 bases, with 14 bases spanning the gap. This CDR3 spans 15 amino acids. Germline V gene sequence: CDR1 SGHTA, CDR2 FQGNSA. The CDR3 nucleotides read TGTGCCAGCAGCCTCCCTGCGGGCTCCACAGATACGCAGTATTTT. Protein sequence: CASSLPAGSTDTQYF.

The V and J genes are TRBV10-3 and TRBJ1-2; D is ambiguous. V was shortened by 6 bases and J by 6 bases, with 17 bases between the two germline ends. This CDR3 spans 14 amino acids. From germline, CDR1 is ENHRY and CDR2 SYGVKD. As DNA, the CDR3 is TGTGCCATCAGGGGTGATATTGGGCTCCATGGCTACACCTTC. The encoded protein is CAIRGDIGLHGYTF.

The chain has TRBV28 and TRBJ2-3; D not certain. The CDR3 runs to 14 residues. Germline V lookup: CDR1 MDHEN, CDR2 SYDVKM. V lost 4 bases and J 0 bases, leaving 8 bases between the germline ends. The CDR3 DNA reads as TGTGCCAGCAGTTCCTTAGCTAGCACAGATACGCAGTATTTT. It is translated as CASSSLASTDTQYF.

The V and J genes are TRBV19 and TRBJ2-5; D possibly corresponds to TRBD2 (5 bases). The assigned J gene may be wrong: the sequence end matches TRBJ2-7 better. Germline values: CDR1 LNHDA, CDR2 SQIVND (reference sequence). The CDR3 spans 15 residues. CDR3 residues: CASSMGVGLTYEQYF. In DNA form, the CDR3 reads TGTGCCAGTAGTATGGGAGTCGGCCTTACCTACGAGCAGTACTTC.

A single count supports this clone. The chain joins TRBV7-9 to TRBJ2-1; 8 nucleotides align to TRBD1. The CDR3 spans 15 residues. The V segment lost 3 bases and the J segment 8 bases; nucleotides outside the gene matches: 9. Germline loops: CDR1 SEHNR, CDR2 FQNEAQ (reference sequence). The CDR3, as DNA: TGTGCCAGCAGCTTCCCCCCGACAGGGGCGGATGAGCAGTTCTTC. It codes for CASSFPPTGADEQFF.

This clone was recorded a few times. The CDR3: CSVLGPGTEAFF. The CDR3 DNA reads as TGCAGCGTTCTGGGGCCGGGAACTGAAGCTTTCTTT. The chain is built from TRBV29-1 and TRBJ1-1, with D maybe TRBD1 (5 bases). With 5 bases removed from V and 5 bases from J, the gap between germline ends came to 12 bases. The CDR3 has 12 amino acids. CDR1 is SQVTM and CDR2 is ANQGSEA in the germline V gene.

This chain links TRBV5-6 with TRBJ2-2, with TRBD2 as a possible D gene (6 bases). This CDR3 spans 18 amino acids. Germline CDR1 is SGHDT and CDR2 is YYEEEE. The V gene lost 1 base and the J gene lost 3 bases, with 19 bases spanning the gap. The CDR3 loop reads CASSLIFRREWDTGELFF. The CDR3 coding sequence is TGTGCCAGCAGCTTGATCTTCAGACGGGAGTGGGACACCGGGGAGCTGTTTTTT.

The chain employs TRBV7-1 and TRBJ2-7; no firm D call. TRBV7-1 is an open reading frame, and its role is uncertain. Deletions cut 5 bases from V and 7 bases from J, with 12 bases between. The CDR3 totals 12 residues. CDR3 region: CASSTNHPEQYF. CDR3 coding DNA: TGTGCCAGCAGCACAAATCACCCTGAGCAGTACTTC.

The chain is built from TRBV11-2 and TRBJ2-2; D gene uncertain. The CDR3 has 16 residues. The germline V gene encodes CDR1 SGHAT and CDR2 FQNNGV. The V gene lost 2 bases and the J gene lost 0 bases, with 10 bases spanning the gap. The CDR3 DNA follows: TGTGCCAGCAGCTTAAAAGTGGTACCGAACACCGGGGAGCTGTTTTTT. Translating it yields CASSLKVVPNTGELFF.

The rearrangement links TRBV4-1 to TRBJ2-1; 9 nucleotides align to TRBD1. This CDR3 comprises 14 residues. The V segment lost 1 base and the J segment 8 bases; nucleotides outside the gene matches: 3. Per the germline V gene, CDR1 is MGHRA and CDR2 is YSYEKL. Here the CDR3 reads CASSQVQGADEQFF. CDR3 DNA: TGCGCCAGCAGCCAAGTACAGGGGGCCGATGAGCAGTTCTTC.

J is TRBJ1-2 and V is TRBV9, with D unclear. Germline V gene data show CDR1 as SGDLS and CDR2 as YYNGEE. This CDR3 spans 13 amino acids. V was clipped by 7 bases and J by 3 bases, with 13 bases between them. CDR3 sequence reads: CASFGLSDYGYTF. For the CDR3, the DNA is TGTGCCAGCTTCGGACTCTCGGACTATGGCTACACCTTC. Looking up the rest from reference TRBV9 and TRBJ1-2 gives the full variable domain: DSGVTQTPKHLITATGQRVTLRCSPRSGDLSVYWYQQSLDQGLQFLIQYYNGEERAKGNILERFSAQQFPDLHSELNLSSLELGDSALYFCASFGLSDYGYTFGSGTRLTVV.

This chain connects TRBV19 to TRBJ1-5; no clear D. Germline V lookup: CDR1 LNHDA, CDR2 SQIVND (reference sequence). The CDR3 length is 13 residues. V lost 3 bases and J 3 bases, leaving 6 bases between the germline ends. Here the CDR3 reads CASSISFNQPQHF. In DNA, the CDR3 is TGTGCCAGTAGTATCAGTTTCAATCAGCCCCAGCATTTT.

This clone was observed a single time. The chain combines TRBV6-6 with TRBJ1-5, with 7 positions matching TRBD1. This CDR3 is 16 amino acids long. The germline gives CDR1 MNHNY, CDR2 SVGAGI (reference sequence). With 7 bases clipped from V and 4 bases from J, the junction kept 13 bases outside the gene matches. CDR3 loop: CASTPTYGTENQPQHF. CDR3 coding DNA: TGTGCCAGCACTCCAACTTACGGGACAGAGAATCAGCCCCAGCATTTT.

The chain joins TRBV19 to TRBJ1-4, with 7 nucleotides matching TRBD1. Losses at the gene ends were 0 bases for V and 6 bases for J; bases not matched to a gene: 7. The CDR3 spans 16 residues. Per germline, CDR1 LNHDA and CDR2 SQIVND (reference sequence). The CDR3 region is CASSIERGGNDEKLFF. The CDR3 DNA is TGTGCCAGTAGTATAGAGAGAGGGGGCAACGATGAAAAACTGTTTTTT. Drawing the rest from reference TRBV19 and TRBJ1-4, the complete variable domain is DGGITQSPKYLFRKEGQNVTLSCEQNLNHDAMYWYRQDPGQGLRLIYYSQIVNDFQKGDIAEGYSVSREKKESFPLTVTSAQKNPTAFYLCASSIERGGNDEKLFFGSGTQLSVL.

This sequence joins TRBV2 and TRBJ2-6, with D possibly called TRBD1 or TRBD2 (5 bases each). V was pared by 3 bases and J by 1 base, with 10 bases between. Per germline, CDR1 SNHLY and CDR2 FYNNEI. The CDR3 has 16 amino acids. The CDR3 DNA sequence: TGTGCCAGCAGTGAGGGACCGCCTTCTGGGGCCAACGTCCTGACTTTC. Translating gives CASSEGPPSGANVLTF.

V and J are TRBV5-4 and TRBJ2-5; D is uncertain. The DNA end lines up better with TRBJ2-7; the J call may be wrong. The germline CDR1 and CDR2 sequences are SGHNT and YYREEE (reference sequence). The CDR3 contains 14 residues. The CDR3 DNA sequence: TGTGCCAGCAGCTTGGTGGCAGGAGCCTACGAGCAGTACTTC. This sequence encodes CASSLVAGAYEQYF.

A note on this clone: Other DNA sequences from this sample encode an identical CDR3 as well. The CDR3 is CASSDRDTGELFF. Written as DNA, the CDR3 is TGTGCCAGCAGTGACCGGGACACCGGGGAGCTGTTTTTT. The chain employs TRBV6-4 and TRBJ2-2, with D unresolved. The CDR3 contains 13 residues. V was cut by 2 bases and J by 3 bases, with 4 bases left in between. Germline assignment: CDR1 MRHNA and CDR2 SNTAGT.

The J gene is TRBJ2-1, the V gene TRBV16; D is uncertain. The germline gives CDR1 KGHSY, CDR2 FQNENV. Between the trimmed V and J ends, which lost 3 bases and 8 bases, there was a span of 14 bases. The CDR3 loop spans 14 amino acids. Here the CDR3 reads CASSHSGPSDEQFF. CDR3 DNA sequence: TGTGCCAGCAGCCATAGTGGACCGAGCGATGAGCAGTTCTTC.

This clone has a single count. The chain recombines TRBV5-6 with TRBJ2-6; D gene ambiguous. Germline-derived CDR1 and CDR2 are SGHDT and YYEEEE. The length of the CDR3 is 17 residues. V was cut by 2 bases and J by 0 bases, with 12 bases left in between. The chain's CDR3 is CASSFGGTISGANVLTF. The DNA of the CDR3 is TGTGCCAGCAGCTTCGGTGGTACCATCTCTGGGGCCAACGTCCTGACTTTC.

This sequence joins TRBV7-8 and TRBJ1-3; weak D call: TRBD1 (5 bases). V shed 3 bases and J shed 0 bases, with 6 bases lying between them. CDR1 is SGHVS and CDR2 is FQNEAQ in the germline V gene. The CDR3 consists of 14 residues. CDR3 nucleotides: TGTGCCAGCAGCTTGGGGGTCTCTGGAAACACCATATATTTT. Encoded protein: CASSLGVSGNTIYF.

J is TRBJ2-1 and V is TRBV11-2; 8 bases line up with TRBD2. The V gene end was trimmed by 6 bases and the J gene end by 6 bases; junction bases not matched to a gene: 7. CDR1 and CDR2 (germline): SGHAT, FQNNGV. The CDR3 has 14 residues. In DNA, the CDR3 is TGTGCCAGCAGTTCAGCGGGAGAGGCCAATGAGCAGTTCTTC. Translation gives CASSSAGEANEQFF.

This chain connects TRBV14 to TRBJ1-4; no reliable D call. Looked up from germline, CDR1 is SGHDN and CDR2 is FVKESK. The CDR3 totals 15 residues. V was shortened by 0 bases and J by 0 bases, with 5 bases between the two germline ends. CDR3 loop: CASSQDFSTNEKLFF. In DNA form, the CDR3 reads TGTGCCAGCAGCCAAGATTTTTCAACTAATGAAAAACTGTTTTTT.

This sequence joins TRBV5-5 and TRBJ1-1; 7 bases align to TRBD1. Germline V lookup: CDR1 SGHKS, CDR2 YYEKEE (reference sequence). CDR3 length equals 13 residues. The V and J ends lost 0 bases and 11 bases, in that order; junction bases with no gene match: 7. CDR3 sequence reads: CASSLEVGGWAFF. CDR3 coding DNA: TGTGCCAGCAGCTTGGAGGTAGGGGGCTGGGCTTTCTTT.

V is TRBV7-9 and J is TRBJ2-3; D is uncertain. Germline lookup yields CDR1 SEHNR and CDR2 FQNEAQ (reference sequence). V lost 2 bases and J lost 4, with 4 bases in between. CDR3 length: 12 residues. CDR3 bases: TGTGCCAGCAGCTTACGGCCAGATACGCAGTATTTT. It translates to CASSLRPDTQYF. Using reference TRBV7-9 and TRBJ2-3 for the parts outside the CDR3, the full variable domain is DTGVSQNPRHKITKRGQNVTFRCDPISEHNRLYWYRQTLGQGPEFLTYFQNEAQLEKSRLLSDRFSAERPKGSFSTLEIQRTEQGDSAMYLCASSLRPDTQYFGPGTRLTVL.

This chain joins TRBV19 and TRBJ2-1; 8 bases line up with TRBD1. CDR3 length equals 19 residues. Per germline, CDR1 LNHDA and CDR2 SQIVND (reference sequence). V was clipped by 4 bases and J by 1 base; unmatched bases: 15. The chain's CDR3 is CASSRGQGFNVGSYNEQFF. CDR3 DNA sequence: TGTGCCAGTAGTAGAGGACAGGGATTTAATGTAGGGTCCTACAATGAGCAGTTCTTC.

This clone was found once. The chain couples TRBV7-3 to TRBJ2-3; maybe TRBD2 (5 bases). V gave up 4 bases and J gave up 4 bases, with 15 bases separating them. Germline V CDR1 and CDR2: SGHTA, FQGTGA. The CDR3 loop spans 15 amino acids. CDR3: CASSSHGLAPDTQYF. As DNA, the CDR3 is TGTGCCAGCAGCTCGCATGGGCTAGCCCCAGATACGCAGTATTTT.